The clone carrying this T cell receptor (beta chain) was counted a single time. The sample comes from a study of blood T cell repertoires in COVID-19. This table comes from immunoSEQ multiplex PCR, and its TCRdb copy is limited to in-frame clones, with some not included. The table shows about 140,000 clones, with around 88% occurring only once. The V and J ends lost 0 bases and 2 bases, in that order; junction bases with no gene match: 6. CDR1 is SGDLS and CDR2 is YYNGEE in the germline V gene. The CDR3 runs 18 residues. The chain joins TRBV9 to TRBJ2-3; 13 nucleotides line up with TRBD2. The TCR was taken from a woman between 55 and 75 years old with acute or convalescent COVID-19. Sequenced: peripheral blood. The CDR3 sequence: CASSVGTSGGPTTDTQYF. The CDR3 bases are TGTGCCAGCAGCGTAGGGACTAGCGGGGGCCCTACCACAGATACGCAGTATTTT.